The subject of this entry is one T cell receptor (beta chain). The target of this receptor is not known. No much larger clonotype is one base removed from it; base qualities were not supplied. This entry belongs to a study of T cell responses to AZD1222 COVID-19 vaccine (dated by TCRdb to about 2021). With respect to the entire study: AZD1222 recipients with second doses at about 4 weeks or about 12 weeks were pooled, because spike-specific TCR depth and breadth did not differ between schedules. TCR sequencing was performed for more than 230 trial participants, of whom 200 to 210 were given two doses of AZD1222 and approximately 25 were given two doses of MenACWY control vaccine. Trial participants were enrolled by age into subgroups of 18-55, 56-69 and 70-plus years, and 148, 28 and 57 TCR-sequenced participants, respectively, were included in these subgroups.

The paper as a whole reports these results and caveats: Most participants were white British and females outnumbered males, and the authors suggested that clonal diversity may have been underestimated. CD4 TCRs associated with the vaccine covered the entire spike protein, and the dominant responses were in regions 160-218 and 743-854. Spike-specific TCR breadth and depth rose significantly after two AZD1222 doses compared with day 0 and with MenACWY recipients. Epitopes outside the regions mutated in the B.1.351 and B.1.1.7 variants were reportedly recognized by nearly half of the unique spike-specific TCRs. Conclusions about previously exposed vaccinees are limited, since just five or six AZD1222 recipients were seropositive for SARS-CoV-2 at baseline. In the small 56-69-year group, the increase in depth fell short of significance, most likely because of low power. Because no day 14 peak-response samples were available, the repertoires could be characterized only after the peak T cell response.

Between the V and J ends, shortened by 4 bases and 4 bases respectively, the junction contains 4 bases. Reading from cysteine to phenylalanine, the CDR3 counts 12 amino acids. Of the read, only the CDR3 DNA is kept; its 36 bases are in frame from base 1. Via the germline V gene, CDR1 is MNHEY and CDR2 SVGEGT. The CDR3 regions of human TCRbeta chains were analyzed by immunosequencing. Concerning the study's data processing: TCRs in the repertoires were compared against a reference library of SARS-CoV-2-specific TCRs that had been generated with the MIRA antigen-specificity platform. Breadth meant the fraction of unique TCRs that were SARS-CoV-2-associated, whereas depth meant the fraction of total T cells that were SARS-CoV-2-associated. Each spike-specific TCR was assigned to its reactive spike region and to a CD4 or CD8 class using the MIRA data. Log10-transformed breadth and depth values were compared by one-way ANOVA with Sidak's multiple comparisons tests. Sourced from immuneACCESS, this table was stored by TCRdb with only in-frame sequences that have V and J called. A share of the clones is absent; for the studies checked, an unresolved V gene accounts for under half, and the remainder has no known explanation. For V, J and clone size, that table is used; D and trimming come from the DNA. Within this sample are approximately 120,000 clones, with roughly 90% of them counted one time only. The ten top clones hold approximately 4.2% of the sample.

Interpreted using the paper, the time point label stands for: baseline before first vaccination. Samples from vaccinated people were obtained from the UK trials COV001 and COV002, which included a single-blind randomized controlled phase 2/3 trial of AZD1222 (ChAdOx1 nCoV-19) in healthy adults. Trial participant PBMC samples were collected at day 0 and day 28 after the second dose for TCRbeta chain sequencing. This material consisted of peripheral blood, taken on day 0 of AZD1222 vaccination. The receptor was derived from an adult in good health. The rearrangement joined TRBV6-2 or TRBV6-3 to TRBJ2-2; the D gene identity is not certain. The CDR3 protein is CASSSSTGELFF. The nucleotide sequence reads as follows: TGTGCCAGCAGTTCGAGCACCGGGGAGCTGTTTTTT.